Shown below are 10 T cell receptor beta chains from a single sample sequenced in a study of T cell responses to AZD1222 COVID-19 vaccine. Some clones are missing from TCRdb's copy, which holds only in-frame ones; the method was immunoSEQ multiplex PCR. This sample has some 130,000 clones, with about 90% found just once. The sample in question was peripheral blood, obtained on day 0 of AZD1222 vaccination. These receptors were obtained from an adult in good health.

The genes are TRBV18 and TRBJ1-6; the match to TRBD1 covers 8 bases. Germline CDR1 reads KGHSH; CDR2 reads LQKENI. The CDR3 length is 19 residues. The J segment lost 7 bases and the V segment lost 5 bases, leaving 19 bases of the junction unmatched. The CDR3 loop is CASSLYQQDRAGTNSPLHF. CDR3 nucleotides: TGTGCCAGCTCATTATATCAGCAGGACAGGGCGGGGACAAATTCACCCCTCCACTTT.

The V gene is TRBV6-5, the J gene TRBJ1-2; D is uncertain. Trimming took 0 bases from V and 4 from J, leaving 9 bases between them. Per germline, CDR1 MNHEY and CDR2 SVGAGI. There are 14 residues in the CDR3. The CDR3, as DNA: TGTGCCAGCAGTTACTCGACATCACTCTATGGCTACACCTTC. This encodes CASSYSTSLYGYTF.

V is TRBV3-1 (or the pseudogene TRBV3-2) and J is TRBJ1-1; the match to TRBD1 covers 8 bases. V lost 1 base and J lost 4; bases outside the gene matches: 2. There are 14 residues in the CDR3. Germline CDR1 reads LGHDT; CDR2 reads YNNKEL (reference sequence). CDR3 region: CASSQGQGATEAFF. The CDR3 nucleotides are TGTGCCAGCAGCCAAGGCCAGGGGGCCACTGAAGCTTTCTTT.

The V gene is TRBV5-5, the J gene TRBJ2-5; no reliable D call. Trimming stripped 1 base from V and 5 bases from J, with 3 bases between. This CDR3 spans 11 amino acids. Germline loops: CDR1 SGHKS, CDR2 YYEKEE (reference sequence). CDR3 nucleotides: TGTGCCAGCAGCTTGAGGGAGACCCAGTACTTC. As protein: CASSLRETQYF.

The genes are TRBV5-6 and TRBJ1-1, with a possible D match to TRBD1 (6 bases). The length of the CDR3 is 11 residues. Looked up from germline, CDR1 is SGHDT and CDR2 is YYEEEE. The ends were cut back, 4 bases at V and 10 bases at J, with 11 bases in the middle. Here the CDR3 reads CASSAGVGAFF. The CDR3, as DNA: TGTGCCAGCAGCGCAGGGGTAGGAGCTTTCTTT.

Turning to this clone: The same CDR3 arises from other DNA sequences in this sample as well. The rearrangement links TRBV29-1 to TRBJ1-1, with D hard to call. With 7 bases removed from V and 1 base from J, the gap between germline ends came to 4 bases. The CDR3 length is 10 residues. The germline V gene has CDR1 SQVTM and CDR2 ANQGSEA. This CDR3 reads CSAGNTEAFF. The CDR3 DNA sequence: TGCAGCGCAGGGAACACTGAAGCTTTCTTT.

The chain combines TRBV3-1 (or the pseudogene TRBV3-2) with TRBJ2-5, with a possible D match to TRBD2 (5 bases). V dropped 4 bases and J dropped 5 bases, with 14 bases sitting between them. The germline CDR1 and CDR2 sequences are LGHDT and YNNKEL (reference sequence). This CDR3 is 14 amino acids long. CDR3 sequence reads: CASSPASFGETQYF. CDR3 nucleotides: TGTGCCAGCAGCCCCGCTAGCTTCGGCGAGACCCAGTACTTC.

This clone was seen a single time. J is TRBJ1-1 and V is TRBV5-1; perhaps TRBD1 as D (5 bases). The CDR3 is 14 amino acids. The ends were cut back, 4 bases at V and 0 bases at J, with 10 bases in the middle. CDR1 is SGHRS, CDR2 YFSETQ, per germline. The CDR3 loop is CASSRDAMNTEAFF. In nucleotides, the CDR3 is TGCGCCAGCAGCCGGGACGCAATGAACACTGAAGCTTTCTTT.

The rearrangement joins TRBV5-6 to TRBJ2-6, with D unresolved. In germline, CDR1 is SGHDT, CDR2 YYEEEE. The CDR3 extends over 18 amino acids. Trimming took 1 base from V and 1 from J, leaving 15 bases between them. The CDR3 DNA reads as TGTGCCAGCAGCTTGCGGGCTCATGGCCCTTCTGGGGCCAACGTCCTGACTTTC. As protein: CASSLRAHGPSGANVLTF.

The chain uses TRBV2 and TRBJ2-7, with a possible D match to TRBD1 (6 bases). Germline values: CDR1 SNHLY, CDR2 FYNNEI. V lost 6 bases to trimming and J lost 2 bases, with 8 bases between them. There are 12 residues in the CDR3. The CDR3 loop reads CASRGGPYEQYF. In DNA, the CDR3 is TGTGCCAGCAGAGGGGGTCCCTACGAGCAGTACTTC.